This T cell receptor (beta chain) is drawn from a study of T cells in localized non-small cell lung cancer. As concerns this clone: Antigen: not known.

Trimming shortened V by 6 bases and J by 4 bases, and 13 bases separated the two germline ends. The germline V gene has CDR1 MDHEN and CDR2 SYDVKM. The CDR3 extends over 14 amino acids. Study-wide points: Higher adjacent-lung clonality was associated with shorter survival. When the top 100 tumor clones were examined, a median about 60 of them also appeared in the adjacent lung, which was paired and uninvolved. Heterogeneity remains possible, as sequencing covered one tumor region only. Clonality peaked in uninvolved adjacent lung rather than tumor.

Sequencing used immunoSEQ multiplex PCR; TCRdb keeps in-frame clones, though not all of them. Of 70,000 to 90,000 clones listed, 65% to 85% are singletons. The receptor was isolated from a female donor older than 55 with stage I lung adenocarcinoma. This rearrangement joins TRBV28 to TRBJ1-3, with no clear D. This specimen consisted of peripheral blood, obtained before any cancer treatment. The CDR3 DNA reads as TGTGCCAGCAGCCCAGGACGAATGGGAAACACCATATATTTT. It encodes CASSPGRMGNTIYF.